Each of the 18 T cell receptor beta chains below was sequenced from the same sample in a study of cytomegalovirus exposure and HLA in healthy donors. The protocol was immunoSEQ multiplex PCR, while the TCRdb copy is restricted to in-frame clones and leaves out a portion. In the table there are about 240,000 clones, around nine tenths of which are singletons. Sequencing was carried out using PBMCs. The receptors come from a man aged 18-30 years in good health and CMV-seronegative.

V gene TRBV28 combines with J gene TRBJ1-4; no clear D gene. CDR3 length equals 15 residues. The ends were cut back, 3 bases at V and 7 bases at J, with 15 bases in the middle. Germline values: CDR1 MDHEN, CDR2 SYDVKM. The CDR3 loop reads CASSFLGGVFEKLFF. Here the CDR3 DNA reads TGTGCCAGCAGTTTCCTGGGAGGAGTCTTTGAAAAACTGTTTTTT.

V and J are TRBV5-6 and TRBJ2-2; 8 nucleotides line up with TRBD1. Looked up from germline, CDR1 is SGHDT and CDR2 is YYEEEE. Unmatched junction bases numbered 11, after V lost 4 bases and J lost 15 bases. This CDR3 has 13 residues. CDR3 coding DNA: TGTGCCAGCAGCCCCACCGGGGCGGGACAGGTGTTTTTT. Translated, it gives CASSPTGAGQVFF.

A remark on this clone: The identical CDR3 is also encoded by other nucleotide sequences in the sample. This sequence joins TRBV4-3 and TRBJ2-7; D is uncertain. Germline V gives CDR1 LGHNA, CDR2 YSLEER. The CDR3 is made up of 15 amino acids. V gave up 0 bases and J gave up 3 bases, with 12 bases separating them. Here the CDR3 reads CASSQDVGGSYEQYF. The CDR3 bases are TGCGCCAGCAGCCAAGATGTTGGTGGCAGCTACGAGCAGTACTTC.

This chain connects TRBV7-3 to TRBJ2-2; a weak D match, TRBD2 (6 bases). The CDR3 is 17 residues long. Germline V CDR1 and CDR2: SGHTA, FQGTGA. Between the trimmed V and J ends, which lost 6 bases and 2 bases, there was a span of 19 bases. The CDR3 DNA sequence: TGTGCCAGCAGTTGGGACCCCGGGACTTTCAACACCGGGGAGCTGTTTTTT. Protein product: CASSWDPGTFNTGELFF. Drawing the rest from reference TRBV7-3 and TRBJ2-2, the complete variable domain is GAGVSQTPSNKVTEKGKYVELRCDPISGHTALYWYRQSLGQGPEFLIYFQGTGAADDSGLPNDRFFAVRPEGSVSTLKIQRTERGDSAVYLCASSWDPGTFNTGELFFGEGSRLTVL.

Turning to this clone: This CDR3 is also generated by other DNA sequences in the sample. V and J are TRBV4-3 and TRBJ1-5; D is perhaps TRBD1 (6 bases). V shed 0 bases and J shed 3 bases, with 9 bases lying between them. The CDR3 loop spans 15 amino acids. Germline loops: CDR1 LGHNA, CDR2 YSLEER. CDR3 amino acids: CASSQDGQSNQPQHF. CDR3 coding DNA: TGCGCCAGCAGCCAAGACGGACAGTCCAATCAGCCCCAGCATTTT.

The chain carries TRBV7-9 and TRBJ1-4; D call uncertain. The CDR3 runs to 16 residues. Germline V gene data show CDR1 as SEHNR and CDR2 as FQNEAQ (reference sequence). V gave up 4 bases and J gave up 2 bases, with 14 bases separating them. CDR3 in DNA: TGTGCCAGCAGCTCCTATCTAGCAACTACTAATGAAAAACTGTTTTTT. As protein: CASSSYLATTNEKLFF.

The gene calls are TRBV7-2 and TRBJ2-7; D not resolved. Germline lookup yields CDR1 SGHTA and CDR2 FQGNSA. Trimming shortened V by 2 bases and J by 6 bases, and 11 bases separated the two germline ends. The CDR3 sequence is 13 residues long. In DNA form, the CDR3 reads TGTGCCAGCAGCTTAAGTGTGACGGGCGAGCAGTACTTC. Translated, it gives CASSLSVTGEQYF.

This clone came up once. CDR3 DNA: TGCGCCAGCAGCCAAGACTCAGGGGTGGGCGAAAAACTGTTTTTT. The encoded protein is CASSQDSGVGEKLFF. V is TRBV4-1 and J is TRBJ1-4, with TRBD1 as a possible D gene (6 bases). The CDR3 runs 15 residues. The V gene's germline CDR1 is MGHRA and CDR2 YSYEKL. The V and J ends lost 0 bases and 8 bases respectively, with 13 bases between them.

The rearrangement uses TRBV2 and TRBJ2-7, with D tentatively TRBD2 (5 bases). Germline V CDR1 and CDR2: SNHLY, FYNNEI. The germline V and J ends were trimmed by 3 bases and 0 bases, with 6 bases remaining between them. This CDR3 comprises 13 residues. CDR3 sequence (DNA): TGTGCCAGCAGTGATGACTACTCCTACGAGCAGTACTTC. Protein sequence: CASSDDYSYEQYF.

The V gene is TRBV27, the J gene TRBJ2-1; 11 bases match TRBD2. Germline CDR1 reads MNHEY; CDR2 reads SMNVEV (reference sequence). The CDR3 covers 14 residues. The trim removed 4 bases at V and 9 bases at J, leaving 5 bases unmatched. CDR3 nucleotides: TGTGCCAGCAGTTCTCTACTAGCGGGGGTTGAGCAGTTCTTC. It is translated as CASSSLLAGVEQFF.

This chain joins TRBV4-1 and TRBJ2-3; D is unresolved. Looked up from germline, CDR1 is MGHRA and CDR2 is YSYEKL. There are 12 residues in the CDR3. The V end was cut by 5 bases, the J end by 5 bases, with 8 bases between. CDR3 residues: CASSLAEDTQYF. The CDR3 region has the DNA TGCGCCAGCAGCTTAGCAGAAGATACGCAGTATTTT.

This clone was seen once. The rearrangement uses TRBV7-8 and TRBJ1-4; 9 nucleotides match TRBD1. The J segment lost 8 bases and the V segment lost 5 bases, leaving 6 bases of the junction unmatched. CDR1 is SGHVS and CDR2 is FQNEAQ in the germline V gene. CDR3 length: 14 residues. The CDR3 DNA reads TGTGCCAGCAGCCAAACAGGGGGCAAGGAAAAACTGTTTTTT. Protein sequence: CASSQTGGKEKLFF.

The chain uses TRBV13 and TRBJ2-7; TRBD1 might be the D (6 bases). Trimming removed 3 bases at V and 6 bases at J, with 18 bases between. Germline CDR1 and CDR2: PRHDT and FYEKMQ (reference sequence). CDR3 length: 15 amino acids. The CDR3 loop is CASSFSGHINGEQYF. The CDR3 DNA reads TGTGCCAGCAGCTTCTCGGGACACATAAACGGCGAGCAGTACTTC.

The chain employs TRBV4-1 and TRBJ2-1; TRBD1 is a possible D gene (5 bases). This CDR3 region has 15 residues. V lost 0 bases and J 1 base, leaving 7 bases between the germline ends. CDR1 is MGHRA and CDR2 is YSYEKL in the germline V gene. CDR3 bases: TGCGCCAGCAGCCAAGATCCAGGGTCCTACAATGAGCAGTTCTTC. Protein: CASSQDPGSYNEQFF.

The J gene is TRBJ1-6, the V gene TRBV28, with D unclear. The CDR3 is 12 residues long. Germline lookup yields CDR1 MDHEN and CDR2 SYDVKM. V lost 7 bases, J lost 12 bases, and 13 bases lay in between. CDR3 in amino acids: CASTLPRGPLHF. DNA of the CDR3: TGTGCCAGCACCCTCCCCCGGGGACCCCTCCACTTT.

The CDR3 loop is CASSALAGTVTDTQYF. The CDR3 DNA sequence: TGTGCCAGCAGCGCCTTAGCGGGTACGGTCACAGATACGCAGTATTTT. This chain joins TRBV9 and TRBJ2-3, with 7 bases identical to TRBD2. The junction had 9 bases not matched to a gene; V was cut back by 3 bases and J by 2 bases. In germline, CDR1 is SGDLS, CDR2 YYNGEE. The CDR3 extends over 16 amino acids.

The J gene is TRBJ2-7, the V gene TRBV5-1, with 7 bases identical to TRBD1. With 4 bases clipped from V and 4 bases from J, the junction kept 5 bases outside the gene matches. The germline CDR1 and CDR2 sequences are SGHRS and YFSETQ. The CDR3 is 13 amino acids. The DNA of the CDR3 is TGCGCCAGCAGCAGGGACAGATTTTACGAGCAGTACTTC. This encodes CASSRDRFYEQYF.

The rearrangement links TRBV2 to TRBJ2-7; D might be TRBD1 (7 bases). The CDR3 covers 17 residues. V dropped 6 bases and J dropped 1 base, with 22 bases sitting between them. Germline assignment: CDR1 SNHLY and CDR2 FYNNEI. CDR3 sequence: CASRRQGGAVTSYEQYF. The CDR3 DNA follows: TGTGCCAGCAGACGACAGGGAGGAGCAGTTACTTCCTACGAGCAGTACTTC.